The source of this TCR beta chain is a study of T cell changes during pregnancy in multiple sclerosis (dated by TCRdb to about 2019). Concerning the study at large: Changes in the T cell repertoire over the course of pregnancy were examined in this study in women with multiple sclerosis.

Comments on this clone: What antigen it recognizes has not been identified. The record has no base qualities; no much larger clone is one base away.

The CDR3 sequence holds 14 residues, the cysteine and phenylalanine included. Only CDR3 DNA is held: 42 bases, read in frame from base 1. CDR1 GTSNPN and CDR2 SVGIG were looked up in the germline V gene (reference sequence). V sheds 1 base and J sheds 4 bases, leaving 10 bases between their ends. The library was built by means of the immunoSEQ multiplex PCR assay. Drawn from immuneACCESS, this table holds only the in-frame rearrangements with V and J called that TCRdb kept. Clones are partly lost; checked studies trace under half to an unresolved V gene and leave the rest unexplained. The table for this sample lists some 94,000 clones; 92% of them were counted only once. The ten largest account for about 1.6% of the sample.

This receptor was obtained from a female donor with multiple sclerosis, enrolled in a pregnancy study. The sequences come from peripheral blood, collected in the first trimester of pregnancy. In this chain, TRBV30 is recombined with TRBJ2-2; the D gene lacks a confident call. CDR3 sequence: CAWSARVGTGELFF. The DNA sequence is TGTGCCTGGAGTGCTCGAGTTGGCACCGGGGAGCTGTTTTTT.